The entry below gives a single T cell receptor (beta chain) sequence along with its context. The data derive from a study of T-cell reconstitution after alpha-beta-depleted transplantation in children. The CDR3 extends over 14 amino acids. J lost 5 bases, V lost 7 bases, and 12 bases had no gene match. Germline V gives CDR1 SQVTM, CDR2 ANQGSEA. Preparation of the TCRbeta library involved a method that used unique molecular identifiers. TCRdb reprocessed the PCR reads via MiXCR and lists one record per CDR3 protein. The sample holds fewer than 400,000 distinct CDR3 sequences, roughly 22% seen once. The source is a human donor who donated a stem cell graft to a child with acute myeloid leukemia. The chain has TRBV29-1 and TRBJ2-5, with TRBD1 matching 8 bases. The material was PBMCs from the stem cell graft donor, obtained from the stem cell graft. The CDR3 spells CSGRAGGAGETQYF. The DNA for the CDR3 is TGCAGCGGAAGGGCAGGGGGCGCCGGTGAGACCCAGTACTTC.